Shown below are 28 T cell receptor beta chains from a single sample sequenced in a study of cytomegalovirus exposure and HLA in healthy donors. PCR amplification relied on 60 Vbeta primers (plus 13 Jbeta primers). Repertoires were generated with immunoSEQ multiplex PCR, while TCRdb's copy carries only in-frame clones and drops some. The repertoire holds around 150,000 clones, just under 80% seen once, with over 4% in the top ten. The sample consisted of PBMCs. The receptors shown here come from a young man in good health.

As concerns this clone: Its ends do not fully match the called genes, so a read error is possible. The chain recombines TRBV30 with TRBJ1-1; no clear D gene. This CDR3 comprises 11 residues. Germline values: CDR1 GTSNPN, CDR2 SVGIG (reference sequence). For the CDR3, the DNA is TGTGCCTGGAGTCCGAACTCTGAAGCTTTCTTT. This encodes CAWSPNSEAFF.

This clone was detected only a few times. V and J are TRBV25-1 and TRBJ2-7; tentatively, D is TRBD1 (7 bases). There are 15 residues in the CDR3. Trimming took off 4 bases at V and 5 bases at J, with 18 bases between the two ends. Looked up from germline, CDR1 is MGHDK and CDR2 is SYGVNS. CDR3 nucleotide sequence: TGTGCCAGCAGTGCCTCGGGTGGAGGGGGCCACGAGCAGTACTTC. The encoded protein is CASSASGGGGHEQYF.

The genes are TRBV10-2 and TRBJ2-6; 7 bases line up with TRBD1. The CDR3 is 14 amino acids. Per germline, CDR1 WSHSY and CDR2 SAAADI. V trimming: 8 bases; J trimming: 4 bases; junction bases outside the gene matches: 5. The CDR3 region is CASFTGAGANVLTF. For the CDR3, the DNA is TGCGCCAGCTTCACAGGGGCCGGGGCCAACGTCCTGACTTTC.

The rearrangement uses TRBV19 and TRBJ1-4; D is unresolved. V was cut by 5 bases and J by 4 bases, with 11 bases left in between. Germline V lookup: CDR1 LNHDA, CDR2 SQIVND (reference sequence). CDR3 size: 14 residues. This CDR3 is CASSRESFNEKLFF. The DNA of the CDR3 is TGTGCCAGTAGTCGGGAGAGCTTTAATGAAAAACTGTTTTTT. Using reference TRBV19 and TRBJ1-4 for the parts outside the CDR3, the full variable domain is DGGITQSPKYLFRKEGQNVTLSCEQNLNHDAMYWYRQDPGQGLRLIYYSQIVNDFQKGDIAEGYSVSREKKESFPLTVTSAQKNPTAFYLCASSRESFNEKLFFGSGTQLSVL.

The CDR3 nucleotides read TGTGCCAGCTCACCCCCGGGACAGGGGGCTTTTAAGATCTCTGGAAACACCATATATTTT. This sequence encodes CASSPPGQGAFKISGNTIYF. The gene calls are TRBV18 and TRBJ1-3; 12 bases agree with TRBD1. This CDR3 contains 20 residues. Germline CDR1 and CDR2: KGHSH and LQKENI. V gave up 3 bases and J gave up 0 bases; unmatched junction bases: 12.

This clone was counted a single time. The rearrangement links TRBV27 to TRBJ2-3, with TRBD1 matching over 8 bases. The V gene's germline CDR1 is MNHEY and CDR2 SMNVEV (reference sequence). This CDR3 is built from 16 residues. The J segment lost 4 bases and the V segment lost 4 bases, leaving 10 bases of the junction unmatched. The CDR3 loop reads CASSSRQGSRADTQYF. The CDR3 bases are TGTGCCAGCAGTTCCCGACAGGGGAGTAGGGCAGATACGCAGTATTTT.

This chain joins TRBV5-1 and TRBJ2-1; TRBD2 matches at 12 bases. Trimming removed 7 bases from V and 8 bases from J; junction bases left unmatched: 13. The CDR3 extends over 16 amino acids. The V gene's germline CDR1 is SGHRS and CDR2 YFSETQ. CDR3: CASAKRLAGGPDEQFF. Here the CDR3 DNA reads TGCGCCAGCGCCAAACGTCTAGCGGGAGGGCCGGATGAGCAGTTCTTC. Complete variable domain (other parts from reference TRBV5-1 and TRBJ2-1): KAGVTQTPRYLIKTRGQQVTLSCSPISGHRSVSWYQQTPGQGLQFLFEYFSETQRNKGNFPGRFSGRQFSNSRSEMNVSTLELGDSALYLCASAKRLAGGPDEQFFGPGTRLTVL.

V usage is TRBV27 and J usage is TRBJ2-1; TRBD2 might be the D (5 bases). Germline CDR1 reads MNHEY; CDR2 reads SMNVEV (reference sequence). The CDR3 is 11 residues long. Trimming removed 3 bases from V and 9 bases from J, with 6 bases in between. CDR3 sequence (DNA): TGTGCCAGCAGTTTCCGGGGTGAGCAGTTCTTC. This gives the protein CASSFRGEQFF.

The chain carries TRBV7-3 and TRBJ2-1, with 11 bases matching TRBD2. CDR3 length: 15 residues. The V gene end was trimmed by 5 bases and the J gene end by 4 bases; junction bases not matched to a gene: 4. Germline loops: CDR1 SGHTA, CDR2 FQGTGA. The CDR3 loop is CASSPTSGNYNEQFF. The CDR3 DNA sequence: TGTGCCAGCAGCCCGACTAGCGGGAATTACAATGAGCAGTTCTTC.

The chain carries TRBV29-1 and TRBJ2-2; 11 positions agree with TRBD1. This CDR3 is built from 14 residues. From germline, CDR1 is SQVTM and CDR2 ANQGSEA. V was clipped by 5 bases and J by 7 bases; unmatched bases: 6. The CDR3 DNA reads as TGCAGCGTTCGGGTGGGGACAGGGGGCGGGGAGCTGTTTTTT. Translated, it gives CSVRVGTGGGELFF.

V gene TRBV9 combines with J gene TRBJ2-2; the D is unclear. The germline V and J ends were trimmed by 4 bases and 5 bases, with 15 bases remaining between them. The CDR3 consists of 15 residues. The germline V gene has CDR1 SGDLS and CDR2 YYNGEE. The DNA of the CDR3 is TGTGCCAGCAGCCCAACTATACTACATACCGGGGAGCTGTTTTTT. Its translation: CASSPTILHTGELFF.

V usage is TRBV19 and J usage is TRBJ2-3; TRBD2 is a possible D gene (5 bases). The CDR3 is made up of 13 amino acids. Germline CDR1 is LNHDA and CDR2 is SQIVND (reference sequence). Trimming left V 7 bases short and J 4 bases short, with 12 bases between. This CDR3 is CASTHGVADTQYF. Here the CDR3 DNA reads TGTGCCAGTACTCACGGGGTGGCAGATACGCAGTATTTT.

The chain uses TRBV7-9 and TRBJ2-1; TRBD2 matches 11 bases. V lost 8 bases to trimming and J lost 4 bases; unmatched junction nucleotides: 4. The CDR3 covers 14 residues. Germline V lookup: CDR1 SEHNR, CDR2 FQNEAQ (reference sequence). This CDR3 is CASVGTSGYNEQFF. CDR3 sequence (DNA): TGTGCCAGCGTAGGGACTAGCGGATACAATGAGCAGTTCTTC.

The rearrangement links TRBV7-2 to TRBJ2-7; tentatively, D is TRBD1 (6 bases). Germline values: CDR1 SGHTA, CDR2 FQGNSA. The CDR3 has 13 amino acids. The germline V and J ends were trimmed by 0 bases and 3 bases, with 6 bases remaining between them. CDR3 in amino acids: CASSLADSYEQYF. The CDR3 nucleotides read TGTGCCAGCAGCTTAGCGGACAGCTACGAGCAGTACTTC.

The chain has TRBV6-4 and TRBJ2-1; perhaps TRBD2 as D (6 bases). Trimming shortened V by 5 bases and J by 7 bases, and 18 bases separated the two germline ends. Germline-derived CDR1 and CDR2 are MRHNA and SNTAGT. The CDR3 is 15 amino acids. CDR3 amino acids: CASSQTPGVGNEQFF. CDR3 coding DNA: TGTGCCAGCAGTCAGACCCCGGGAGTAGGTAATGAGCAGTTCTTC.

The chain carries TRBV18 and TRBJ1-1; tentatively, D is TRBD1 (6 bases). V was cut by 3 bases and J by 1 base, with 12 bases left in between. This CDR3 is built from 15 residues. Germline V gene lookup returns CDR1 KGHSH and CDR2 LQKENI. CDR3 DNA sequence: TGTGCCAGCTCACCTCCTGGACAGAGGAACACTGAAGCTTTCTTT. It encodes CASSPPGQRNTEAFF.

V usage is TRBV11-2 and J usage is TRBJ1-4; the match to TRBD1 covers 7 bases. This CDR3 has 16 amino acids. The trim removed 6 bases at V and 0 bases at J, leaving 7 bases unmatched. Germline CDR1 is SGHAT and CDR2 is FQNNGV. The DNA of the CDR3 is TGTGCCAGCAGGGCCTGGGGGACAGCAACTAATGAAAAACTGTTTTTT. This codes for CASRAWGTATNEKLFF.

The rearrangement joins TRBV30 to TRBJ2-2; D unresolved. Per germline, CDR1 GTSNPN and CDR2 SVGIG (reference sequence). V gave up 4 bases and J gave up 5 bases, with 5 bases separating them. The CDR3 has 11 residues. The CDR3 region is CAWTPTGELFF. The CDR3 nucleotides are TGTGCCTGGACCCCAACCGGGGAGCTGTTTTTT.

Concerning this clone: Other DNA sequences within the sample encode an identical CDR3. This chain joins TRBV18 and TRBJ1-2, with D hard to call. The CDR3 sequence is 14 residues long. Trimming pared 6 bases from V and 2 bases from J, leaving 13 bases between. Germline V gene data show CDR1 as KGHSH and CDR2 as LQKENI. CDR3 in amino acids: CASSRKEENYGYTF. CDR3 DNA: TGTGCCAGCTCCCGGAAGGAGGAAAACTATGGCTACACCTTC.

This clone was seen more than once but under ten times. V and J are TRBV6-1 and TRBJ2-7; 13 bases fit TRBD2. Germline values: CDR1 MNHNS, CDR2 SASEGT. Trimming took 0 bases from V and 5 from J; bases not matched to a gene: 4. The length of the CDR3 is 16 residues. The CDR3 reads CASSEAALAGGNEQYF. The CDR3 DNA reads TGTGCCAGCAGTGAAGCGGCACTAGCGGGAGGGAACGAGCAGTACTTC.

The chain links TRBV11-3 to TRBJ2-1; 8 bases map to TRBD1. The J segment lost 9 bases and the V segment lost 5 bases, leaving 9 bases of the junction unmatched. Per germline, CDR1 SGHNT and CDR2 YENEEA. This CDR3 has 14 amino acids. The CDR3 is CASSRGQGISEQFF. CDR3 DNA: TGTGCCAGCAGCCGCGGACAGGGTATAAGTGAGCAGTTCTTC.

V gene TRBV7-8 combines with J gene TRBJ2-3; 9 positions agree with TRBD1. The V gene's germline CDR1 is SGHVS and CDR2 FQNEAQ. The junction had 3 bases not matched to a gene; V was cut back by 1 base and J by 4 bases. The length of the CDR3 is 15 residues. CDR3 DNA sequence: TGTGCCAGCAGCTTAGGTCGGACAGGGGCAGATACGCAGTATTTT. Its protein is CASSLGRTGADTQYF. Full variable domain (rest looked up from reference TRBV7-8 and TRBJ2-3): GAGVSQSPRYKVAKRGQDVALRCDPISGHVSLFWYQQALGQGPEFLTYFQNEAQLDKSGLPSDRFFAERPEGSVSTLKIQRTQQEDSAVYLCASSLGRTGADTQYFGPGTRLTVL.

V is TRBV5-5 and J is TRBJ2-7, with D tentatively TRBD2 (7 bases). There are 16 residues in the CDR3. CDR1 is SGHKS and CDR2 is YYEKEE in the germline V gene (reference sequence). The ends were cut back, 4 bases at V and 1 base at J, with 18 bases in the middle. The DNA of the CDR3 is TGTGCCAGCAGCCACCAGAGCGGGACATTATCCTACGAGCAGTACTTC. Protein sequence: CASSHQSGTLSYEQYF.

The V call is TRBV30, the J call TRBJ2-1, with a tentative D call TRBD2 (5 bases). Germline values: CDR1 GTSNPN, CDR2 SVGIG (reference sequence). The CDR3 is 11 amino acids. Trimming took off 1 base at V and 9 bases at J, with 7 bases between the two ends. This CDR3 reads CAWSEAGEQFF. The CDR3 bases are TGTGCCTGGAGTGAGGCGGGTGAGCAGTTCTTC.

The V gene is TRBV18, the J gene TRBJ1-1, with D maybe TRBD1 (6 bases). The CDR3 totals 14 residues. Trimming removed 3 bases from V and 2 bases from J, with 10 bases in between. Germline V lookup: CDR1 KGHSH, CDR2 LQKENI. CDR3 loop: CASSPGQTNTEAFF. CDR3 DNA: TGTGCCAGCTCACCCGGACAGACCAACACTGAAGCTTTCTTT.

V gene TRBV2 combines with J gene TRBJ2-4; 7 nucleotides line up with TRBD1. The CDR3 totals 16 residues. Germline V lookup: CDR1 SNHLY, CDR2 FYNNEI. V gave up 8 bases and J gave up 0 bases; unmatched junction bases: 10. CDR3 coding DNA: TGTGCCAGCTTTGCCGAGGGGGCTCTAGCCAAAAACATTCAGTACTTC. Residues: CASFAEGALAKNIQYF.

The genes are TRBV28 and TRBJ1-2, with D possibly being TRBD1 (5 bases). In germline, CDR1 is MDHEN, CDR2 SYDVKM. The CDR3 has 13 amino acids. Deletions cut 6 bases from V and 2 bases from J, with 10 bases between. The CDR3 loop is CASSPGGNYGYTF. For the CDR3, the DNA is TGTGCCAGCAGCCCCGGGGGGAACTATGGCTACACCTTC.

The V call is TRBV6-6, the J call TRBJ1-2; D remains ambiguous. The V end was cut by 8 bases, the J end by 3 bases, with 7 bases between. The CDR3 spans 11 residues. Germline V gene data show CDR1 as MNHNY and CDR2 as SVGAGI (reference sequence). The CDR3 DNA is TGTGCCAGCGGGCAGGACTATGGCTACACCTTC. This codes for CASGQDYGYTF.